Listed here is a single TCR beta chain. Its binding antigen is unknown. No base qualities exist here, and no much larger clone lies one base off it. Genomic DNA was extracted from sorted cells for sequencing of the TCRbeta CDR3 region. TCRbeta CDR3 regions were sequenced using the immunoSEQ Assay. TCRdb stores this immuneACCESS table with in-frame sequences only. Part of the clones is absent; in the studies checked, under half of the shortfall reflects unresolved V genes, and no reason is known for the rest. Present in this sample are around 68,000 clones, 87% of which were seen just once. Of the sample, roughly 2.7% falls within the top ten clones. The trial excluded patients who had a history of autoimmune disease or who were on systemic immunosuppression. Peripheral blood for TCR sequencing was collected from all dose cohorts at baseline, on cycle 4 day 1, and on cycle 7 day 1. Samples came from an open-label, multicenter, first-in-human phase I dose-escalation trial of ivuxolimab. Adults with locally advanced or metastatic head and neck squamous cell, hepatocellular, melanoma or renal cell carcinoma were enrolled in the trial. Before TCR sequencing, CD4+ T cells and CD8+ T cells from peripheral blood were sorted into separate populations.

This specimen comes from a study of OX40 agonist ivuxolimab in advanced cancers. With respect to the entire study: The costimulatory receptor OX40 (CD134) was targeted by ivuxolimab, a fully human IgG2 agonistic monoclonal antibody. Intravenous ivuxolimab was administered to patients every 2 weeks at six dose levels: 0.01, 0.1, 0.3, 1.5, 3 and 10 mg/kg. Of the approximately 54 patients in dose escalation, about 20 had hepatocellular carcinoma, about 15 had melanoma, 9 had renal cell carcinoma and 9 had head and neck cancer. In the dose-escalation cohort, roughly 80% of patients were male, and the mean age was approximately 55 years, with a range of about 23 to 90. Patients were allowed to have had prior anti-PD-1, anti-PD-L1 or anti-CTLA-4 therapy, and around 43% of the dose-escalation patients had been treated with checkpoint inhibitors. Three dose-escalation patients achieved partial responses, one with hepatocellular carcinoma and two with cutaneous melanoma. The point of sequencing TCRbeta in the periphery was to test whether ivuxolimab changed TCR sequence diversity and drove clonal T-cell expansion. The paper reports the monotherapy dose-escalation portion (N of about 50 patients) of the phase I ivuxolimab trial. General conclusions and limits of the study: After ivuxolimab, CD8+ T cells had more expanded clones than CD4+ T cells on average. At doses of 0.1 to 3.0 mg/kg, clonal expansion of both CD4+ and CD8+ T cells in blood was seen between baseline and week 6. The antigen specificity of the peripheral T cells that underwent clonal expansion was not determined. In partial responders in the 0.1-3.0 mg/kg groups, normalized peripheral clonal expansion was found to be among the lowest, especially among CD8+ T cells. Low levels of normalized T-cell clonal expansion were also seen in some patients who did not respond.

The germline V gene supplies CDR1 SGHTA and CDR2 FQGTGA. The germline V and J ends show losses of 4 bases and 5 bases respectively, and no gene match explains 5 bases of the junction. The CDR3 goes from the cysteine to the phenylalanine over 13 residues. The entry retains the CDR3 DNA only, 39 bases that are in frame from base 1. The source was CD4+ or CD8+ T cells sorted from blood, collected in a trial of the OX40 agonist ivuxolimab. Rearrangement joined TRBV7-3 to TRBJ2-7; 7 bases in the middle match TRBD1. This clonotype was obtained from an adult with an advanced solid tumor such as melanoma, head and neck, liver or kidney cancer. The CDR3 has the sequence CASSSTGLDEQYF. The DNA sequence is given as TGTGCCAGCAGCTCGACAGGGCTCGACGAGCAGTACTTC.